This TCR beta chain was sequenced in a study of T cell changes during pregnancy in multiple sclerosis. The CDR3 runs 13 residues. Germline CDR1 and CDR2: MNHNS and SASEGT. V lost 0 bases to trimming and J lost 6 bases, with 6 bases between them. Data came from immunoSEQ multiplex PCR; TCRdb stores just in-frame clones and leaves some out. In the table there are 36,000 or so clones, 70% to 90% of which are singletons. The chain links TRBV6-1 to TRBJ1-5; D gene uncertain. The sample was CD8+ T cells from peripheral blood mononuclear cells, taken in the third trimester of pregnancy. This clonotype was sampled from a female donor with multiple sclerosis, enrolled in a pregnancy study. The CDR3 DNA follows: TGTGCCAGCAGTGAAGCGGAGGTTCAGCCCCAGCATTTT. Translated: CASSEAEVQPQHF.